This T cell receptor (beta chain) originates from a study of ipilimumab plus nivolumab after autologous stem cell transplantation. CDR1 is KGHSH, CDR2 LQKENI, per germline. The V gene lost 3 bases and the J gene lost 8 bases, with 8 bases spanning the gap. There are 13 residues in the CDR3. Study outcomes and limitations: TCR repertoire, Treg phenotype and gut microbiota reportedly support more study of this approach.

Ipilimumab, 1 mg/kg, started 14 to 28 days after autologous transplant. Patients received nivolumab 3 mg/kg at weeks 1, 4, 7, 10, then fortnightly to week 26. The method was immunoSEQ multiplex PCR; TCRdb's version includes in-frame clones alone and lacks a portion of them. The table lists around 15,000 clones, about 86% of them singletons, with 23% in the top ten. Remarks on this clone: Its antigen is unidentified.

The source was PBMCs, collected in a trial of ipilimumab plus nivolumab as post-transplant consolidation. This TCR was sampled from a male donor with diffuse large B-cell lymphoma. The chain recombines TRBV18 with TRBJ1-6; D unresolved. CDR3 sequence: CASSPLDDSPLHF. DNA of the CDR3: TGTGCCAGCTCACCTTTAGATGATTCACCCCTCCACTTT.